These 17 T cell receptor beta chains originate from one sample sequenced in a study of blood T cell repertoires in COVID-19. The method was immunoSEQ multiplex PCR; TCRdb's version includes in-frame clones alone and lacks a portion of them. The sample shows fewer than 300,000 clones, 75% to 95% of them seen only once. Sequenced input: PBMCs or T cells enriched from blood (not recorded which). The source is a woman in her twenties or thirties who had recovered from COVID-19.

V and J are TRBV6-5 and TRBJ1-2; 8 nucleotides match TRBD1. Germline values: CDR1 MNHEY, CDR2 SVGAGI. The CDR3 sequence is 15 residues long. The V and J ends lost 0 bases and 5 bases, in that order; junction bases with no gene match: 5. This CDR3 reads CASSYSLTGAYGYTF. The DNA for the CDR3 is TGTGCCAGCAGTTACTCGTTGACAGGGGCTTATGGCTACACCTTC.

The chain combines TRBV19 with TRBJ2-1; TRBD2 might be the D (5 bases). With 8 bases removed from V and 5 bases from J, the gap between germline ends came to 19 bases. CDR3 length equals 15 residues. CDR1 LNHDA and CDR2 SQIVND come from the germline V gene (reference sequence). The CDR3 protein is CASARMRALHNEQFF. The CDR3 region has the DNA TGTGCCAGTGCCCGGATGCGGGCGCTCCACAATGAGCAGTTCTTC.

V gene TRBV7-9 combines with J gene TRBJ1-1; D might be TRBD1 (6 bases). The CDR3 length is 13 residues. Trimming removed 8 bases at V and 0 bases at J, with 10 bases between. Germline V lookup: CDR1 SEHNR, CDR2 FQNEAQ (reference sequence). In nucleotides, the CDR3 is TGTGCCAGCGGCGGGGGCATGAACACTGAAGCTTTCTTT. Protein: CASGGGMNTEAFF.

The chain links TRBV9 to TRBJ2-3; 10 bases align to TRBD2. The CDR3 is 17 amino acids. The V gene end was trimmed by 0 bases and the J gene end by 5 bases; junction bases not matched to a gene: 9. Germline V lookup: CDR1 SGDLS, CDR2 YYNGEE. The CDR3 coding sequence is TGTGCCAGCAGCGTAGACCCCCTAGCGGGAGTTCAAGATACGCAGTATTTT. Amino acids: CASSVDPLAGVQDTQYF.

V is TRBV12-3 or TRBV12-4 and J is TRBJ2-7, with 10 bases that match TRBD2. This CDR3 is 13 amino acids long. V was pared by 5 bases and J by 3 bases, with 1 base of the junction left unmatched. DNA of the CDR3: TGTGCCAGCAGTCCTAGCGGGAGCTACGAGCAGTACTTC. Translating it yields CASSPSGSYEQYF.

The chain links TRBV19 to TRBJ2-1; 14 bases map to TRBD2. V shed 4 bases, J shed 6 bases, and the junction held 11 bases outside the gene matches. This CDR3 has 18 residues. Germline loops: CDR1 LNHDA, CDR2 SQIVND (reference sequence). The CDR3 reads CASSTGGTSGRIFNEQFF. The CDR3 region has the DNA TGTGCCAGTAGTACAGGGGGGACTAGCGGGAGAATATTCAATGAGCAGTTCTTC.

V and J are TRBV10-3 and TRBJ1-4; 7 bases fit TRBD1. The germline V gene encodes CDR1 ENHRY and CDR2 SYGVKD. CDR3 length: 15 residues. V shed 7 bases and J 3 bases; nucleotides not matched to a gene: 8. The CDR3 DNA sequence: TGTGCCATCACCCCCGGCAGGGGGGCTAATGAAAAACTGTTTTTT. It encodes CAITPGRGANEKLFF.

DNA of the CDR3: TGTGCCAGCAGTTACACAGGGCCCGCAGATACGCAGTATTTT. Translating gives CASSYTGPADTQYF. This sequence joins TRBV6-6 and TRBJ2-3, with D possibly being TRBD1 (6 bases). There are 14 residues in the CDR3. V dropped 2 bases and J dropped 4 bases, with 10 bases sitting between them. CDR1 is MNHNY, CDR2 SVGAGI, per germline (reference sequence).

This chain uses TRBV30 with TRBJ2-7; possible D gene TRBD2, 6 bases. V gave up 0 bases and J gave up 4 bases, with 13 bases separating them. The germline V gene has CDR1 GTSNPN and CDR2 SVGIG (reference sequence). This CDR3 has 14 amino acids. CDR3 protein: CAWSVSGEVYEQYF. The CDR3 region has the DNA TGTGCCTGGAGTGTATCGGGGGAGGTGTACGAGCAGTACTTC.

This clone was observed once. The chain couples TRBV6-2 or TRBV6-3 to TRBJ1-1, with D possibly matching TRBD1 (5 bases). The CDR3 extends over 13 amino acids. With 5 bases removed from V and 3 bases from J, the gap between germline ends came to 10 bases. Germline V gene data show CDR1 as MNHEY and CDR2 as SVGEGT. DNA of the CDR3: TGTGCCAGCAGTAGGACACCCTACACTGAAGCTTTCTTT. Amino acids: CASSRTPYTEAFF.

The rearrangement links TRBV28 to TRBJ1-2; no firm D call. Germline CDR1 MDHEN, CDR2 SYDVKM. Trimming stripped 6 bases from V and 4 bases from J, with 9 bases between. There are 12 residues in the CDR3. CDR3 DNA sequence: TGTGCCAGCAGATGGTCCGGCTATGGCTACACCTTC. Translated: CASRWSGYGYTF.

The rearrangement uses TRBV12-3 or TRBV12-4 and TRBJ2-5; D unresolved. Trimming cost V 4 bases and J 5 bases, with 11 bases left between them. The CDR3 totals 13 residues. The CDR3 here is CASSSSRWETQYF. DNA of the CDR3: TGTGCCAGCAGTTCCTCTAGGTGGGAGACCCAGTACTTC.

The V gene is TRBV27, the J gene TRBJ2-7; tentatively, D is TRBD2 (5 bases). Germline CDR1 and CDR2: MNHEY and SMNVEV (reference sequence). V lost 2 bases and J lost 6, with 11 bases in between. The CDR3 consists of 13 residues. For the CDR3, the DNA is TGTGCCAGCAGTTTAGAACGGGCGGGCGAGCAGTACTTC. The encoded protein is CASSLERAGEQYF.

V gene TRBV7-9 combines with J gene TRBJ1-5; no definite D call. Germline assignment: CDR1 SEHNR and CDR2 FQNEAQ (reference sequence). Trimming pared 8 bases from V and 4 bases from J, leaving 3 bases between. This CDR3 has 10 residues. The CDR3 bases are TGTGCCAGCTTAAATCAGCCCCAGCATTTT. Translation gives CASLNQPQHF.

This clone was seen a handful of times. The chain is built from TRBV2 and TRBJ2-2; the D gene is possibly TRBD2 (6 bases). Germline-derived CDR1 and CDR2 are SNHLY and FYNNEI. The V end was cut by 5 bases, the J end by 1 base, with 11 bases between. This CDR3 is 15 amino acids long. The CDR3 loop is CASSLATLNTGELFF. The CDR3 DNA follows: TGTGCCAGCAGTCTAGCGACCTTGAACACCGGGGAGCTGTTTTTT.

The gene calls are TRBV28 and TRBJ2-1, with TRBD2 identical over 14 bases. CDR3 length: 15 residues. The V gene's germline CDR1 is MDHEN and CDR2 SYDVKM. Losses at the gene ends were 5 bases for V and 8 bases for J; bases not matched to a gene: 5. CDR3 bases: TGTGCCAGCAGTCCCGGGACTAGCGGGAGAGATGAGCAGTTCTTC. Translated, it gives CASSPGTSGRDEQFF.

The rearrangement links TRBV19 to TRBJ1-3; D gene ambiguous. Trimming left V 2 bases short and J 0 bases short, with 8 bases between. The CDR3 extends over 15 amino acids. Germline loops: CDR1 LNHDA, CDR2 SQIVND (reference sequence). The CDR3 here is CASSISGSSGNTIYF. CDR3 nucleotides: TGTGCCAGTAGTATATCTGGCAGCTCTGGAAACACCATATATTTT. The full variable domain, with the rest looked up from reference TRBV19 and TRBJ1-3, is DGGITQSPKYLFRKEGQNVTLSCEQNLNHDAMYWYRQDPGQGLRLIYYSQIVNDFQKGDIAEGYSVSREKKESFPLTVTSAQKNPTAFYLCASSISGSSGNTIYFGEGSWLTVV.